This is a list of T cell receptor beta chains from one sample in a study of T cell responses to AZD1222 COVID-19 vaccine. Data came from immunoSEQ multiplex PCR; TCRdb stores just in-frame clones and leaves some out. The sample has about 140,000 clones; around 92% are singletons. The sample in question was peripheral blood, obtained after recovery from COVID-19. The receptors originated from an adult who had recovered from COVID-19. Both conserved end residues are part of each CDR3. Fields, in order: D gene, V gene, J gene, clone size, CDR3 DNA, CDR3 protein. A D gene is named only where the DNA matches it firmly. For some rows the clone size is stated as once, few or many, or as a class when expanded; others skip it.

.	TRBV20-1	TRBJ1-2	.	TGCAGTGCAAAGCAGGGGAAGGTGGGCACCTTC	CSAKQGKVGTF
.	TRBV4-1	TRBJ2-5	.	TGCGCCAGCAGCTCCGAATCGGGGAGACCCTGGGGGACCCAGTACTTC	CASSSESGRPWGTQYF
TRBD2	TRBV5-4	TRBJ2-7	.	TGTGCCAGCAGCTTGGGACTAGCGGGGGACTACTCCTACGAGCAGTACTTC	CASSLGLAGDYSYEQYF
.	TRBV21-1	TRBJ2-3	.	TGTGCCAGCTCCGCAGGGACCGGACTAGCGGGGCTCCAAATATGCACAGATACGCAGTATTTT	CASSAGTGLAGLQICTDTQYF
TRBD1	TRBV19	TRBJ1-2	.	TGTGCCACCCAGACAGGGAACTATGGCTACACCTTC	CATQTGNYGYTF
TRBD1	TRBV6-5	TRBJ2-5	.	TGTGCCAGCAGCCCACAGGGGGCTGTCCAAGGGACCCAGTACTTC	CASSPQGAVQGTQYF
TRBD1	TRBV28	TRBJ1-4	.	TGTGCCAGCCGACCAGGCAGGGGGAGAGGGCCAGAATCGCTGCCTAATGAAAAACTGTTTTTT	CASRPGRGRGPESLPNEKLFF
.	TRBV28	TRBJ1-6	.	TGTGCCAGCAGTTCATGGATGACAGGAAATTCACCCCTCCACTTT	CASSSWMTGNSPLHF
TRBD2	TRBV28	TRBJ2-2	.	TGTGCCAGCAGATTAGCCGGGACTAGCGGGAGACGGGGCACCGGGGAGCTGTTTTTT	CASRLAGTSGRRGTGELFF
TRBD1	TRBV30	TRBJ1-1	.	TGTGCCTGGTCGAGGGACAGGGGGAACACTGAAGCTTTCTTT	CAWSRDRGNTEAFF
TRBD1	TRBV5-4	TRBJ2-1	.	TGTGCCAGCAGCTTGGCAGGGGGACAGGGTAGAAATGAGCAGTTCTTC	CASSLAGGQGRNEQFF
TRBD1	TRBV29-1	TRBJ1-2	.	TGCAGCGTTGAGGTGGGGCAGGGGGCTGGCTATGGCTACACCTTC	CSVEVGQGAGYGYTF
TRBD1	TRBV5-6	TRBJ1-2	.	TGTGCCAGCAGCTTTGGACAGGCGCCCTATGGCTACACCTTC	CASSFGQAPYGYTF
.	TRBV4-1	TRBJ2-1	once	TGCGCCAGCAGCCAAACTGGAGCTGAGCAGTTCTTC	CASSQTGAEQFF
.	TRBV27	TRBJ2-7	.	TGTGCCAGCAGTTTGGGGCCCGCCTACGAGCAGTACTTC	CASSLGPAYEQYF
TRBD2	TRBV6-5	TRBJ2-7	.	TGTGCCAGCAAACTTGGACTAGCGGATTCCTACGAGCAGTACTTC	CASKLGLADSYEQYF
TRBD1	TRBV10-3	TRBJ2-5	.	TGTGCCATCAGGAAGGCTCCGGACAGGGAAGAGACCCAGTACTTC	CAIRKAPDREETQYF
TRBD2	TRBV5-6	TRBJ2-2	.	TGTGCCAGCAGCGTACTAGCGGAGGCGGGAACCGGGGAGCTGTTTTTT	CASSVLAEAGTGELFF
TRBD2	TRBV29-1	TRBJ2-3	once	TGCAGCGTTGAAGATTGGACTAGCGGGAGTTGGGACACAGATACGCAGTATTTT	CSVEDWTSGSWDTDTQYF
.	TRBV6-5	TRBJ1-2	.	TGTGCCAGCAGGTACATTTTCTATGGCTACACCTTC	CASRYIFYGYTF
.	TRBV27	TRBJ2-3	.	TGTGCCAGCAGTTTATATTTTGGGCCGTCGGCGGGCACAGATACGCAGTATTTT	CASSLYFGPSAGTDTQYF
.	TRBV23-1	TRBJ1-1	.	TGCGCCAGCAGTCATATGAGGGGCAGTGAAGCTTTCTTT	CASSHMRGSEAFF
TRBD1	TRBV13	TRBJ2-1	.	TGTGCCAGCGTCCGGGACAGGGACAATGAGCAGTTCTTC	CASVRDRDNEQFF
TRBD2	TRBV27	TRBJ2-1	once	TGTGCCAGCAGTTTTGGGCTAGCGGGATATCCGGGAGACAATGAGCAGTTCTTC	CASSFGLAGYPGDNEQFF
.	TRBV6-4	TRBJ2-7	few	TGTGCCAGCAGTGAAGGGATCCAGGGCGAGCAGTACTTC	CASSEGIQGEQYF
.	TRBV5-1	TRBJ1-1	.	TGCGCCAGCAGCTACGAGGCCTTGAACACTGAAGCTTTCTTT	CASSYEALNTEAFF
.	TRBV4-1	TRBJ1-2	.	TGCGCCAGCAGCCAAGATTGGGGAGGAGCAGGGAGAAATGGCTACACCTTC	CASSQDWGGAGRNGYTF
TRBD1	TRBV18	TRBJ1-2	.	TGTGCCAGCTCTACAGGGGCCGTTGGCTACACCTTC	CASSTGAVGYTF
.	TRBV19	TRBJ2-2	.	TGTGCCAGTTCTGGGACATCGAACACCGGGGAGCTGTTTTTT	CASSGTSNTGELFF
TRBD2	TRBV28	TRBJ2-7	.	TGTGCCAGAAGACGAAACTCGGGAGGGAATACCTACTCCTACGAGCAGTACTTC	CARRRNSGGNTYSYEQYF
.	TRBV28	TRBJ1-1	.	TGTGCCAGCACTTGGCAGGGAGACCCGACCGATGAAGCTTTCTTT	CASTWQGDPTDEAFF
.	TRBV14	TRBJ1-2	.	TGTGCCAGCAGCCCGGGACCGAAGAGGGCAAATGGCTACACCTTC	CASSPGPKRANGYTF
TRBD2	TRBV2	TRBJ2-1	.	TGTGCCAGCACCCCCAGGGCTAGCGGGAGCCCCCGAGGTAATGAGCAGTTCTTC	CASTPRASGSPRGNEQFF
.	TRBV21-1	TRBJ1-6	few	TGTGCCAGCAGCAAACGGCCAGGGGTTTGTGGGCATAATTCACCCCTCCACTTT	CASSKRPGVCGHNSPLHF
TRBD2	TRBV5-1	TRBJ2-1	.	TGCGCCAGCAGAGAGCGGGAGGGATACAATGAGCAGTTCTTC	CASREREGYNEQFF
.	TRBV3-1/TRBV3-2	TRBJ1-5	.	TGTGCCAGCAGCCACTTATTCGTCAGCAATCAGCCCCAGCATTTT	CASSHLFVSNQPQHF
.	TRBV10-3	TRBJ2-2	.	TGTGCCATCAGTGAGCCGGGGAGACCGACCGGGGAGCTGTTTTTT	CAISEPGRPTGELFF
.	TRBV10-3	TRBJ2-2	.	TGTGCCATCAAAGGCAGGGCGAACACCGGGGAGCTGTTTTTT	CAIKGRANTGELFF